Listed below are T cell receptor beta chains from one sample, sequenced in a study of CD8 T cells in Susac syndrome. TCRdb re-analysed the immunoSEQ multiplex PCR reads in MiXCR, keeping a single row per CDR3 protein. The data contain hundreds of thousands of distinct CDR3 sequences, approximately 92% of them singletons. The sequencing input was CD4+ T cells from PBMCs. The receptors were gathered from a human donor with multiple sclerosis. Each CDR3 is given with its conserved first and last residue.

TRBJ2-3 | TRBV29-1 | CSVEVGGGEGTQYF
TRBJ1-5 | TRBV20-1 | CSAGQGALSNQPQHF
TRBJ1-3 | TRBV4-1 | CASSQEGTANSGNTIYF
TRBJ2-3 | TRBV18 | CASSPQSTDTQYF
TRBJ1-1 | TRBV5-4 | CASKPQAQGRGEAFF
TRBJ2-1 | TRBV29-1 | CSVERTRQFF
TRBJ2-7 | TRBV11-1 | CASSFLTGSSYEQYF
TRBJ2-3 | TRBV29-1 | CSVGQRPTDTQYF
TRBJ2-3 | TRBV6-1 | CASRPPLAGVGDTQYF
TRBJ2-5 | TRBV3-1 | CASSQDRPVQETQYF
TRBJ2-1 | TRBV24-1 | CATSAGAYNEQFF
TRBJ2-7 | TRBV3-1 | CASSPLRTGGGSEQYF
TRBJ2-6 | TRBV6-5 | CASSTPTGANVLTF
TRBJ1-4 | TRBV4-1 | CASSPDTSNEKLFF
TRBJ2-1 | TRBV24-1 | CATSDRDRPYNEQFF
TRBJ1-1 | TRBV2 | CASRIGMNTEAFF
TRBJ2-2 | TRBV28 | CASGSRSSNTGELFF
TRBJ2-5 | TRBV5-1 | CASSLETAFVKTQYF
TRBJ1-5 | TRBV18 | CASSVGLSNQPQHF
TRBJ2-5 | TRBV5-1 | CASSVVWLETQYF
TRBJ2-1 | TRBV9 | CASSRLGGVEQFF
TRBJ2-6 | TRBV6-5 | CASSYSIGVGANVLTF
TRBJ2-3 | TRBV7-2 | CASSLEGQPTDTQYF
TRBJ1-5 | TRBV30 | CAWSPTGMRRPQHF
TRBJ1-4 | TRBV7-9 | CASSQTATNEKLFF
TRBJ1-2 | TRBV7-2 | CASRKDGRTDGVGYTF
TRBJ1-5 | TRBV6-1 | CASSPPGGAEQPQHF
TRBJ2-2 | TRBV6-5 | CASSQGARTGELFF
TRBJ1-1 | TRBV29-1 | CSVVQGGNTEAFF
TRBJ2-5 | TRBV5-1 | CASSTTPGGRLLTQYF
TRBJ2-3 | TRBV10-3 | CAISDYREDTQYF
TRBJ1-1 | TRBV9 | CASTIGGRNTEAFF
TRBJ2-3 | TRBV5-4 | CASSLPAPDTQYF
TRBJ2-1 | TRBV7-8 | CASSPRPATSHEQFF
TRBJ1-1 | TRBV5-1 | CASSNKHLTPNTEAFF
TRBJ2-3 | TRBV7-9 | CASSLARGTTDTQYF
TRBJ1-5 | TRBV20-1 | CSARGSTGRWNQPQHF
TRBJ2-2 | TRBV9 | CASSVVGGTGELFF
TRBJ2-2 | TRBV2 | CASRTSSGSGTGELFF
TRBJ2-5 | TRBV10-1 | CASSESKTSGGPETQYF
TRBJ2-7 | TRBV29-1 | CSVADVGPGEQYF
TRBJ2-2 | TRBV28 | CASVPAGNTGELFF
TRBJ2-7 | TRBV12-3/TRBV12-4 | CASSLRWEQYF
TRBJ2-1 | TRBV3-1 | CASSQRRGVGYYNEQFF
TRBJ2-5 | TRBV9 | CASSFGSGVRQETQYF
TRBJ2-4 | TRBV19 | CASSGPSTTDIQYF
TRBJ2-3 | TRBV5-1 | CASSLQGRPSTDTQYF
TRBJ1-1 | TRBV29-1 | CSVSTGGNTEAFF
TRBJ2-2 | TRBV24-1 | CATSVSGGELFF
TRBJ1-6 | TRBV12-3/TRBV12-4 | CATAGGGSPLHF
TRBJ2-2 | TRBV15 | CATSRLLAGGANTGELFF
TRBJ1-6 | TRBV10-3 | CAIRETGQGSPLHF
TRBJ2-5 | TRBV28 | CASSRWETQYF
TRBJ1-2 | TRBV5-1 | CASSLPDSGYTF